These T cell receptor beta chains were read from a single sample in a study of blood T cell repertoires in COVID-19. Libraries were prepared by immunoSEQ multiplex PCR; TCRdb keeps only in-frame clonotypes and omits some of them. Of about 200,000 clones detected, about 83% appear once; the ten largest clones hold around 6%. Sequenced material: PBMCs or T cells enriched from blood (not recorded which). These receptors all stem from a man aged 40-49 years with acute COVID-19. The CDR3 runs from the conserved cysteine through the conserved F or W. The D gene is left open where the match is weak. Expanded clones are given a class, and other clones once, few, many or no size at all.

CDR3 DNA | CDR3 protein | D gene | V gene | clone size | J gene
TGTGCCAGCAGCAAGAACAGGGGTAAGAGCGGCTACACCTTC | CASSKNRGKSGYTF | TRBD1 | TRBV13 | - | TRBJ1-2
TGCGCCAGCAGCCACCCCACCGGGGGGGGTGGAGATACGCAGTATTTT | CASSHPTGGGGDTQYF | TRBD2 | TRBV4-1 | - | TRBJ2-3
TGTGCCAGCACCATAGGGGGGGGGCCCTCCCAAGAGACCCAGTACTTC | CASTIGGGPSQETQYF | - | TRBV28 | - | TRBJ2-5
TGTGCCAGCACCCCCCCGTATCAGGGGAAGCACGAGCAGTACTTC | CASTPPYQGKHEQYF | - | TRBV28 | - | TRBJ2-7
TGTGCCTGGGACAGACAGGGAATCACTGAAGCTTTCTTT | CAWDRQGITEAFF | TRBD1 | TRBV30 | - | TRBJ1-1
TGCAGCGTTGACTTCCCTAGGGGTACTTTATATGGCTACACCTTC | CSVDFPRGTLYGYTF | - | TRBV29-1 | - | TRBJ1-2
TGTGCCAGCTCACCTCCTTCAGCGACAGGGAACAATCAGCCCCAGCATTTT | CASSPPSATGNNQPQHF | TRBD1 | TRBV18 | many | TRBJ1-5
TGTGCCAGCAGTCGTCTCAGCTCGGGCAGGGTTTCGCCAGCCACCGATCGGGATACGCAGTATTTT | CASSRLSSGRVSPATDRDTQYF | - | TRBV27 | - | TRBJ2-3
TGTGCCAGCAGCTTTGTCGTCACAGATACGCAGTATTTT | CASSFVVTDTQYF | - | TRBV7-2 | - | TRBJ2-3
TGTGCCAGCAGATTACAGGGGGCGGATATCGCCTATAATTCACCCCTCCACTTT | CASRLQGADIAYNSPLHF | TRBD1 | TRBV5-4 | - | TRBJ1-6
TGTGCCAGCAGTTCACCGGCGGGGGCGTCTGAAGCTTTCTTT | CASSSPAGASEAFF | - | TRBV27 | - | TRBJ1-1
TGTGCCTGGAGTGAGACAGGGGGGGAGGATGAAAAACTGTTTTTT | CAWSETGGEDEKLFF | TRBD1 | TRBV30 | - | TRBJ1-4
TGTGCCAGCAGCCTATTTTATAGCGGGAACTCCTACAATGAGCAGTTCTTC | CASSLFYSGNSYNEQFF | TRBD2 | TRBV7-2 | - | TRBJ2-1
TGCGCCAGCAGCCGGACTCCGGGTGGCAATCAGCCCCAGCATTTT | CASSRTPGGNQPQHF | - | TRBV4-1 | - | TRBJ1-5
TGTGCCAACTCTGGGGGGTGGGGTCAGCCCCAGCATTTT | CANSGGWGQPQHF | - | TRBV6-5 | - | TRBJ1-5
TGTGCCAGCGGACAACAGGGGGCAGGGTTCAATCAGCCCCAGCATTTT | CASGQQGAGFNQPQHF | TRBD1 | TRBV5-8 | - | TRBJ1-5
TGTGCCAGCAGCCAAGGCCCCCGGGACAGTTCCGAAGCTTTCTTT | CASSQGPRDSSEAFF | TRBD1 | TRBV4-2 | many | TRBJ1-1
TGTGCCAGCAGTTTGACGGGGGGTGGCTATGGCTACACCTTC | CASSLTGGGYGYTF | - | TRBV2 | - | TRBJ1-2
TGTGCCAGTAGTATCCCCCTTCGGGAGGGCCTGAATGAGCAGTTCTTC | CASSIPLREGLNEQFF | TRBD2 | TRBV19 | - | TRBJ2-1
TGTGCCAGCAGCTTAGGGGGCGCTAGGTCATATAATTCACCCCTCCACTTT | CASSLGGARSYNSPLHF | - | TRBV7-2 | - | TRBJ1-6
TGCAGCTTCGAGGGATCGGATACGCAGTATTTT | CSFEGSDTQYF | - | TRBV29-1 | once | TRBJ2-3
TGTGCCAGCAGCCAAGGCTACGGGAGTAGTCCCTACGAGCAGTACTTC | CASSQGYGSSPYEQYF | - | TRBV3-1/TRBV3-2 | - | TRBJ2-7
TGCAGCGCCCGGACAGTGAACACCGGGGAGCTGTTTTTT | CSARTVNTGELFF | - | TRBV29-1 | once | TRBJ2-2
TGTGCCAGCTCATTTTCCTCGCCGGGACTAGCGGGTGAAACCGGGGAGCTGTTTTTT | CASSFSSPGLAGETGELFF | TRBD2 | TRBV18 | - | TRBJ2-2
TGTGCCTGGAGCTCCGGGACGGGAGGGCCCTACGAGCAGTACTTC | CAWSSGTGGPYEQYF | TRBD2 | TRBV30 | once | TRBJ2-7
TGTGCCAGCAGTCACGGACAGGGGGCTTACGAGCAGTACTTC | CASSHGQGAYEQYF | TRBD1 | TRBV28 | - | TRBJ2-7
TGTGCCAGCAGCTTAACCCCTACAGGTGCCCTCGAGCAGTACTTC | CASSLTPTGALEQYF | - | TRBV7-3 | - | TRBJ2-7
TGTGCCAGCAGTACTACAGGGGGCTCCACTCAAGAGACCCAGTACTTC | CASSTTGGSTQETQYF | TRBD1 | TRBV28 | - | TRBJ2-5
TGTGCCAGCAGCTTATCCCAAGGTAGCGGGAGAAATGAGCAGTTCTTC | CASSLSQGSGRNEQFF | TRBD2 | TRBV7-2 | few | TRBJ2-1
TGCGCCAGCAGTCACCGACAGGGGTTAGAGACCCAGTACTTC | CASSHRQGLETQYF | TRBD1 | TRBV5-1 | - | TRBJ2-5
TGTGCCAGCAGTTATAGGGGCACTGAAGCTTTCTTT | CASSYRGTEAFF | - | TRBV27 | - | TRBJ1-1
TGTGCCGCTACACTAGACCCCGGGGAGCTGTTTTTT | CAATLDPGELFF | - | TRBV5-4 | - | TRBJ2-2
TGCAGCGTTGACATTGCGGGACAGGGGTTTAACTATGGCTACACCTTC | CSVDIAGQGFNYGYTF | TRBD1 | TRBV29-1 | - | TRBJ1-2
TGTGCCAGCAGCTCAAGCGTGATGAACACCGGGGAGCTGTTTTTT | CASSSSVMNTGELFF | - | TRBV5-8 | - | TRBJ2-2
TGTGCCAGCAGCTACACAACCGGGTTTCTAGCTGAGCAGTTCTTC | CASSYTTGFLAEQFF | - | TRBV7-2 | - | TRBJ2-1
TGTGCCATCAGTGAGTGGAGTGCGGAGAGCTCCTACAATGAGCAGTTCTTC | CAISEWSAESSYNEQFF | - | TRBV10-3 | - | TRBJ2-1
TGTGCCAGCAGCTTAAATTATCTGGAGCAGTTCTTC | CASSLNYLEQFF | - | TRBV7-2 | - | TRBJ2-1
TGCGCCAGCAGCCAAGAACAGGTCGAGGAGACCCAGTACTTC | CASSQEQVEETQYF | - | TRBV4-1 | - | TRBJ2-5
TGTGCCAGCAGCGTAGGGGCCCGGGACAGGAAGCAAGAGACCCAGTACTTC | CASSVGARDRKQETQYF | TRBD1 | TRBV9 | - | TRBJ2-5
TGTGCCAGCAAGGAGGCACCGAGCACAGATACGCAGTATTTT | CASKEAPSTDTQYF | - | TRBV6-4 | few | TRBJ2-3
TGTGCCAGCAGCTCCGTGGGCCCTCTCGGCGGGGCCTACAATGAGCAGTTCTTC | CASSSVGPLGGAYNEQFF | - | TRBV11-3 | - | TRBJ2-1
TGTGCCAGCAGCGTAGGAGACAGGGGTCCCTACGAGCAGTACTTC | CASSVGDRGPYEQYF | TRBD1 | TRBV9 | - | TRBJ2-7
TGTGCCAGCAGCCCCGAGCTTGTGCACACTGAAGCTTTCTTT | CASSPELVHTEAFF | - | TRBV9 | - | TRBJ1-1
TGTGCCAGCAGGTCCCAGGGGACGGCTTTCTTT | CASRSQGTAFF | - | TRBV12-3/TRBV12-4 | - | TRBJ1-1
TGTGCCTGGAGTCTGGATCCGGGAGGGACTCAGCCCCAGCATTTT | CAWSLDPGGTQPQHF | - | TRBV30 | once | TRBJ1-5
TGTGCCTGGACCGGGAGAAGGGACACAGATACGCAGTATTTT | CAWTGRRDTDTQYF | - | TRBV30 | few | TRBJ2-3
TGTGCCAGCAGCTTAGGCGGGACAGATGATGGCTACACCTTC | CASSLGGTDDGYTF | TRBD1 | TRBV7-9 | - | TRBJ1-2
TGTGCCAGCAGTCAGAAAGTTAGCACAGATACGCAGTATTTT | CASSQKVSTDTQYF | - | TRBV6-5 | - | TRBJ2-3
TGTGCTAGTGGAAGGGACAGGGGATACGAGCAGTACTTC | CASGRDRGYEQYF | TRBD1 | TRBV12-5 | - | TRBJ2-7
TGTGCCAGCAGCAAACTGGGACACGGAATCACTGAAGCTTTCTTT | CASSKLGHGITEAFF | - | TRBV6-6 | few | TRBJ1-1
TGTGCCAGCAGCTTAGAGGGGCAGAGCACTGAAGCTTTCTTT | CASSLEGQSTEAFF | - | TRBV11-1 | - | TRBJ1-1
TGTGCCAGCAGTAAACCGGGAGGGTCATATGGCTACACCTTC | CASSKPGGSYGYTF | - | TRBV5-6 | - | TRBJ1-2
TGTGCCAGCAGCGTAACAGGGGGCTGGACCGGGGAGCTGTTTTTT | CASSVTGGWTGELFF | TRBD1 | TRBV9 | - | TRBJ2-2